This TCR beta chain was sequenced in a study of cytomegalovirus exposure and HLA in healthy donors. Findings and limits, study-wide: In vitro checks showed that a few CMV-associated chains really do target CMV antigens. Some TCR beta chains (about 170 of them) were listed as cytomegalovirus-associated.

Remarks on this clone: The antigen is not known.

The method was immunoSEQ multiplex PCR; TCRdb's version includes in-frame clones alone and lacks a portion of them. The sample carries fewer than 200,000 clones, more than 75% recorded once. The donors were in the roughly 130-subject validation cohort, distinct from the roughly 700-subject first cohort. Germline V CDR1 and CDR2: SGDLS, YYNGEE. The ends were cut back, 4 bases at V and 3 bases at J, with 11 bases in the middle. The CDR3 has 13 residues. Sample: PBMCs. The J gene is TRBJ2-7, the V gene TRBV9; D is possibly TRBD1 or TRBD2 (5 bases each). This receptor was taken from a man between 25 and 39 years old in good health and CMV-seropositive. Here the CDR3 reads CASSPTAVYEQYF. CDR3 DNA: TGTGCCAGCAGCCCGACAGCGGTCTACGAGCAGTACTTC.